These 31 T cell receptor beta chains originate from one sample sequenced in a study of technical replicates of blood from a handful of donors. Only in-frame clones appear in the TCRdb table, and some are missing; sequencing was by immunoSEQ multiplex PCR. The repertoire has about 81,000 clones, about nine tenths of them found once; the top ten carry about 0.26%. Source material: T cells isolated from PBMCs. The receptors here all came from a human donor in good health.

The chain joins TRBV6-5 to TRBJ2-7; TRBD2 matches 7 bases. CDR1 and CDR2 from the germline V gene are MNHEY and SVGAGI. The CDR3 is 15 residues long. With 5 bases clipped from V and 5 bases from J, the junction kept 12 bases outside the gene matches. The CDR3 region is CASSSRWGGYDEQYF. DNA for the CDR3: TGTGCCAGCAGTAGCAGGTGGGGGGGATACGACGAGCAGTACTTC.

The rearrangement uses TRBV5-1 and TRBJ1-2; 7 nucleotides agree with TRBD1. This CDR3 is built from 15 residues. CDR1 and CDR2 (germline): SGHRS, YFSETQ. V dropped 4 bases and J dropped 2; count of bases not matched to a gene: 8. CDR3 bases: TGCGCCAGCAGCGCACCCCCAGGGGGGAACTATGGCTACACCTTC. Amino acid sequence: CASSAPPGGNYGYTF.

The chain couples TRBV4-1 to TRBJ2-7; weak D call: TRBD2 (7 bases). Germline CDR1 MGHRA, CDR2 YSYEKL. CDR3 size: 17 residues. Deletions cut 4 bases from V and 3 bases from J, with 22 bases between. CDR3 DNA: TGCGCCAGCAGCCCAAGTGCCGCGGGGGCCCTCGGCTACGAGCAGTACTTC. Translating it yields CASSPSAAGALGYEQYF.

This chain joins TRBV19 and TRBJ1-3; D remains ambiguous. Looked up from germline, CDR1 is LNHDA and CDR2 is SQIVND (reference sequence). This CDR3 contains 14 residues. V lost 6 bases to trimming and J lost 2 bases, with 11 bases between them. The CDR3 region is CASRSTVTGNTIYF. CDR3 nucleotide sequence: TGTGCCAGTAGATCTACAGTTACTGGAAACACCATATATTTT.

The chain is built from TRBV27 and TRBJ2-7, with D maybe TRBD1 (6 bases). Germline assignment: CDR1 MNHEY and CDR2 SMNVEV (reference sequence). The CDR3 consists of 13 residues. With 6 bases removed from V and 2 bases from J, the gap between germline ends came to 11 bases. DNA of the CDR3: TGTGCCAGCAGCGACAGGCCCCCCTACGAGCAGTACTTC. Its protein is CASSDRPPYEQYF.

The chain recombines TRBV5-1 with TRBJ1-2, with 12 bases that match TRBD1. V shed 3 bases, J shed 7 bases, and the junction held 4 bases outside the gene matches. There are 14 residues in the CDR3. Germline values: CDR1 SGHRS, CDR2 YFSETQ. The CDR3 is CASSWGQGAAGYTF. The DNA for the CDR3 is TGCGCCAGCAGCTGGGGACAGGGGGCGGCTGGCTACACCTTC.

The gene calls are TRBV7-3 and TRBJ1-1, with D tentatively TRBD1 (5 bases). The germline gives CDR1 SGHTA, CDR2 FQGTGA. This CDR3 spans 16 amino acids. V was trimmed by 1 base and J by 0 bases, leaving 12 bases between them. The CDR3 coding sequence is TGTGCCAGCAGCTTAAATTCGACAGCTATGAACACTGAAGCTTTCTTT. As protein: CASSLNSTAMNTEAFF.

The rearrangement uses TRBV19 and TRBJ2-2; TRBD2 agrees at 11 bases. This CDR3 has 18 residues. Trimming took 5 bases from V and 0 from J; bases not matched to a gene: 8. Germline V CDR1 and CDR2: LNHDA, SQIVND (reference sequence). The CDR3 nucleotides read TGTGCCAGTAGTCCGGAAACGGGACTAGCGGCGAACACCGGGGAGCTGTTTTTT. Its protein product is CASSPETGLAANTGELFF.

The rearrangement links TRBV6-1 to TRBJ2-5; possibly TRBD1 for D (6 bases). CDR1 is MNHNS and CDR2 is SASEGT in the germline V gene. The CDR3 has 14 amino acids. Trimming removed 4 bases at V and 3 bases at J, with 12 bases between. CDR3 in DNA: TGTGCCAGCAGTGCCTTAACAGGGAAAGAGACCCAGTACTTC. It translates to CASSALTGKETQYF.

The chain combines TRBV28 with TRBJ1-4, with D possibly TRBD1 on 5 matching bases. The CDR3 consists of 15 residues. Germline V gene sequence: CDR1 MDHEN, CDR2 SYDVKM. The V end lost 3 bases, the J end lost 0 bases, and 8 bases lay between the germline ends. CDR3 DNA: TGTGCCAGCAGTTTTAGGGGTGCAACTAATGAAAAACTGTTTTTT. Its protein is CASSFRGATNEKLFF.

This clone showed up just once. The chain joins TRBV7-6 to TRBJ2-3, with D possibly matching TRBD2 (5 bases). V was cut by 5 bases and J by 4 bases, with 10 bases left in between. The CDR3 is 13 amino acids. Germline loops: CDR1 SGHVS, CDR2 FNYEAQ. The CDR3: CASSPTRADTQYF. CDR3 bases: TGTGCCAGCAGCCCCACTAGAGCAGATACGCAGTATTTT.

The chain is built from TRBV15 and TRBJ2-5; D is ambiguous. CDR1 LNHNV and CDR2 YYDKDF come from the germline V gene (reference sequence). This CDR3 has 14 amino acids. The ends were cut back, 0 bases at V and 3 bases at J, with 8 bases in the middle. CDR3 sequence (DNA): TGTGCCACCAGCAGAGATGGGCGAAAAGAGACCCAGTACTTC. Translated: CATSRDGRKETQYF.

CDR3 sequence reads: CASSSRFVDTQYF. CDR3 coding DNA: TGTGCCAGCAGCTCCCGGTTCGTAGATACGCAGTATTTT. This rearrangement joins TRBV7-2 to TRBJ2-3; D is unresolved. CDR1 is SGHTA, CDR2 FQGNSA, per germline. The CDR3 consists of 13 residues. The V end was cut by 4 bases, the J end by 5 bases, with 10 bases between.

This chain uses TRBV5-1 with TRBJ2-7, with TRBD1 matching 7 bases. Germline CDR1 and CDR2: SGHRS and YFSETQ. V lost 2 bases, J lost 2 bases, and 1 base stayed unmatched. CDR3 length: 13 amino acids. DNA of the CDR3: TGCGCCAGCAGCTTCGGGACAGCCTACGAGCAGTACTTC. Translation gives CASSFGTAYEQYF.

The genes are TRBV7-9 and TRBJ2-7, with 11 bases that match TRBD1. CDR3 length equals 16 residues. Germline trimming cut 5 bases from V and 5 bases from J; bases unmatched to any gene: 11. Germline CDR1 reads SEHNR; CDR2 reads FQNEAQ (reference sequence). The CDR3 spells CASSRREWTGGNEQYF. CDR3 sequence (DNA): TGTGCCAGCAGCAGGCGGGAATGGACAGGGGGCAACGAGCAGTACTTC.

This chain connects TRBV20-1 to TRBJ1-1; D possibly corresponds to TRBD1 (6 bases). The CDR3 extends over 11 amino acids. CDR1 is DFQATT and CDR2 is SNEGSKA in the germline V gene (reference sequence). The ends were cut back, 3 bases at V and 8 bases at J, with 10 bases in the middle. The CDR3 nucleotides read TGCAGTGCTAGGGGAGACAGGGAAGCTTTCTTT. It is translated as CSARGDREAFF.

The chain uses TRBV11-2 and TRBJ2-2; 9 bases match TRBD2. CDR1 is SGHAT, CDR2 FQNNGV, per germline. This CDR3 region has 16 residues. V lost 3 bases to trimming and J lost 5 bases; unmatched junction nucleotides: 7. CDR3 loop: CASSFNVAGVTGELFF. Here the CDR3 DNA reads TGTGCCAGCAGCTTTAATGTAGCGGGAGTAACCGGGGAGCTGTTTTTT.

The V gene is TRBV9, the J gene TRBJ2-2; 7 bases agree with TRBD2. Germline CDR1 is SGDLS and CDR2 is YYNGEE. The CDR3 is 17 residues long. The trim removed 3 bases at V and 8 bases at J, leaving 16 bases unmatched. In nucleotides, the CDR3 is TGTGCCAGCAGCGATCCAAGCGGGAACCCCCTTTGGGGGGAGCTGTTTTTT. As protein: CASSDPSGNPLWGELFF.

The chain has TRBV9 and TRBJ2-5, with TRBD2 identical over 13 bases. V was pared by 2 bases and J by 4 bases, with 5 bases of the junction left unmatched. The germline gives CDR1 SGDLS, CDR2 YYNGEE. The CDR3 loop spans 16 amino acids. The DNA of the CDR3 is TGTGCCAGCAGCGTCGGACTAGCGGGGGCAGCAGAGACCCAGTACTTC. Amino acid sequence: CASSVGLAGAAETQYF.

V gene TRBV5-5 combines with J gene TRBJ1-4; 7 positions agree with TRBD1. The CDR3 contains 15 residues. Trimming took 5 bases from V and 2 from J; bases not matched to a gene: 6. Germline V CDR1 and CDR2: SGHKS, YYEKEE (reference sequence). CDR3: CASSFRGLTNEKLFF. CDR3 bases: TGTGCCAGCAGTTTTAGGGGGCTCACTAATGAAAAACTGTTTTTT.

The chain couples TRBV7-8 to TRBJ2-7; 7 positions match TRBD1. The CDR3 has 15 residues. Per germline, CDR1 SGHVS and CDR2 FQNEAQ. V lost 5 bases, J lost 1 base, and 8 bases stayed unmatched. The CDR3, as DNA: TGTGCCAGCAGCGTTCACAGGGGCCCTTCCTACGAGCAGTACTTC. Translated, it gives CASSVHRGPSYEQYF. Drawing the rest from reference TRBV7-8 and TRBJ2-7, the complete variable domain is GAGVSQSPRYKVAKRGQDVALRCDPISGHVSLFWYQQALGQGPEFLTYFQNEAQLDKSGLPSDRFFAERPEGSVSTLKIQRTQQEDSAVYLCASSVHRGPSYEQYFGPGTRLTVT.

This clone was picked up one time. CDR3 region: CASSSGTVSTDTQYF. The CDR3 nucleotides are TGTGCCAGCAGCTCCGGGACAGTAAGCACAGATACGCAGTATTTT. This chain connects TRBV6-5 to TRBJ2-3; 7 nucleotides line up with TRBD1. V lost 6 bases, J lost 0 bases, and 6 bases stayed unmatched. The germline gives CDR1 MNHEY, CDR2 SVGAGI. The CDR3 length is 15 residues.

This rearrangement joins TRBV11-3 to TRBJ2-7, with unresolved D. V lost 1 base and J 3 bases, leaving 10 bases between the germline ends. In germline, CDR1 is SGHNT, CDR2 YENEEA. CDR3 length: 14 amino acids. This CDR3 is CASSLVSLSYEQYF. The CDR3 DNA sequence: TGTGCCAGCAGCTTAGTTTCGTTGAGCTACGAGCAGTACTTC.

The genes are TRBV27 and TRBJ1-1; tentatively, D is TRBD1 (5 bases). Per the germline V gene, CDR1 is MNHEY and CDR2 is SMNVEV (reference sequence). This CDR3 spans 13 amino acids. Trimming left V 5 bases short and J 3 bases short, with 10 bases between. The CDR3 is CASSVQVYTEAFF. The DNA of the CDR3 is TGTGCCAGCAGTGTACAGGTTTACACTGAAGCTTTCTTT.

The CDR3 region has the DNA TGTGCCAGCAGCCACTTAATTGCGTTGTCTAGCGGTCACAATGAGCAGTTCTTC. Amino acid sequence: CASSHLIALSSGHNEQFF. The chain recombines TRBV7-9 with TRBJ2-1, with 7 bases fitting TRBD2. The germline V gene encodes CDR1 SEHNR and CDR2 FQNEAQ (reference sequence). The CDR3 extends over 18 amino acids. Losses at the gene ends were 5 bases for V and 5 bases for J; bases not matched to a gene: 18.

Only a few counts were recorded for this clone. The V call is TRBV5-4, the J call TRBJ2-2, with D possibly TRBD1 on 6 matching bases. CDR1 and CDR2 (germline): SGHNT, YYREEE (reference sequence). V was pared by 4 bases and J by 3 bases, with 13 bases between. This CDR3 region has 15 residues. The CDR3 DNA is TGTGCCAGCAGCAACAGGGTAATGGACACCGGGGAGCTGTTTTTT. As protein: CASSNRVMDTGELFF. The variable domain in full, completed from reference TRBV5-4 and TRBJ2-2, reads ETGVTQSPTHLIKTRGQQVTLRCSSQSGHNTVSWYQQALGQGPQFIFQYYREEENGRGNFPPRFSGLQFPNYSSELNVNALELDDSALYLCASSNRVMDTGELFFGEGSRLTVL.

The rearrangement links TRBV18 to TRBJ2-3, with D unclear. The CDR3 consists of 11 residues. CDR1 and CDR2 (germline): KGHSH, LQKENI. V was pared by 3 bases and J by 6 bases, with 4 bases between. The CDR3 DNA is TGTGCCAGCTCACCTTCGGATACGCAGTATTTT. It is translated as CASSPSDTQYF.

The gene calls are TRBV29-1 and TRBJ1-3, with a possible D match to TRBD1 (6 bases). Trimming removed 7 bases from V and 8 bases from J, with 12 bases in between. Germline V gives CDR1 SQVTM, CDR2 ANQGSEA. The CDR3 has 11 residues. The CDR3 spells CSAAQGDTIYF. The DNA for the CDR3 is TGCAGCGCCGCACAGGGAGACACCATATATTTT.

With respect to this clone: The junction differs from germline at one of its ends, possibly a read error. J is TRBJ1-4 and V is TRBV30; no firm D call. The germline V gene has CDR1 GTSNPN and CDR2 SVGIG (reference sequence). The CDR3 consists of 12 residues. The CDR3 spells CAWSVLGGWKTF. In DNA, the CDR3 is TGTGCCTGGAGTGTACTTGGAGGCTGGAAGACATTT.

This clone was counted a single time. The junction differs from germline at one of its ends, possibly a read error. The chain couples TRBV7-7 to TRBJ2-5, with D possibly TRBD1 on 5 matching bases. The germline V gene has CDR1 SSHAT and CDR2 FNYEAQ (reference sequence). CDR3 length: 17 amino acids. The CDR3 bases are TGTGCTAGCAGTTCAAAGGGGTACTCACTAACCAAGGAGACCCAGTACTTC. It encodes CASSSKGYSLTKETQYF.

The chain links TRBV4-1 to TRBJ2-3; 9 nucleotides align to TRBD2. The CDR3 length is 16 residues. V gave up 2 bases and J gave up 1 base; unmatched junction bases: 4. Looked up from germline, CDR1 is MGHRA and CDR2 is YSYEKL. CDR3 amino acids: CASSQSGGGGTDTQYF. The CDR3 region has the DNA TGCGCCAGCAGCCAATCGGGCGGGGGGGGCACAGATACGCAGTATTTT.